This T cell receptor (beta chain) stems from a study of identical twins. Findings and limits, study-wide: Monozygotic twin pairs showed more out-of-frame TCR alpha sharing than models estimated.

Each CDR3 protein is one row after TCRdb ran MiXCR on the 5' RACE reads. The top ten hold more than 0.25% of the sample, which has some 1,600,000 distinct CDR3 sequences, more than 30% seen once. CDR1 is MNHNY, CDR2 SVGAGI, per germline (reference sequence). CDR3 length: 15 amino acids. Trimming stripped 10 bases from V and 4 bases from J, with 21 bases between. For this clonotype: Its antigen is undetermined.

The rearrangement links TRBV6-6 to TRBJ2-3; possibly TRBD2 for D (6 bases). The receptor's source is a newborn girl in good health. The sample was cord blood. In nucleotides, the CDR3 is TGTGCCACCCGGGGGACGAAGGCCAGTCCAGATACGCAGTATTTT. It yields the protein CATRGTKASPDTQYF.